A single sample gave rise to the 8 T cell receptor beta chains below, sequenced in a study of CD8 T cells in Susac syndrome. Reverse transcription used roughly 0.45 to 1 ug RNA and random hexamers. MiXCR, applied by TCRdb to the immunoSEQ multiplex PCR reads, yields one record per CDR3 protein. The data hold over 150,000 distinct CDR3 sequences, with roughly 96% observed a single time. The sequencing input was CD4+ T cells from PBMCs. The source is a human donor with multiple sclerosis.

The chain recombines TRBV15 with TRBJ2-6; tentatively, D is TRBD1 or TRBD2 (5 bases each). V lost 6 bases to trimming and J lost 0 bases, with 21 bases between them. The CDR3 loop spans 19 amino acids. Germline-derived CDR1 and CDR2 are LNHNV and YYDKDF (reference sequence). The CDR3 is CATSRDPRQYDSGANVLTF. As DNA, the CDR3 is TGTGCCACCAGTCGGGACCCGCGACAGTACGACTCTGGGGCCAACGTCCTGACTTTC.

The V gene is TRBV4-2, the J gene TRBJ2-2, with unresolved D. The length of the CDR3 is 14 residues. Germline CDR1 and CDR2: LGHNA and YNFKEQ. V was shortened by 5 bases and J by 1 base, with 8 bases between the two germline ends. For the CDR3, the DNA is TGTGCCAGCAGCGTGCCCGGGAACACCGGGGAGCTGTTTTTT. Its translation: CASSVPGNTGELFF.

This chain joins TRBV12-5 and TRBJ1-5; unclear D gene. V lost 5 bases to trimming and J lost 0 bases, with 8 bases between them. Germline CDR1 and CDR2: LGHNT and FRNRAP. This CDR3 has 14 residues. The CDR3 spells CASGGEYSNQPQHF. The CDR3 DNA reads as TGTGCTAGTGGTGGGGAGTATAGCAATCAGCCCCAGCATTTT.

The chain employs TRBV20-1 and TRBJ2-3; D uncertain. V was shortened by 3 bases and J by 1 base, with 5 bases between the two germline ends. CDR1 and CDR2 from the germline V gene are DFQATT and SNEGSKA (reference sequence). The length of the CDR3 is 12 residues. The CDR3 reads CSASWGTDTQYF. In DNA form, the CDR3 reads TGCAGTGCTAGCTGGGGCACAGATACGCAGTATTTT.

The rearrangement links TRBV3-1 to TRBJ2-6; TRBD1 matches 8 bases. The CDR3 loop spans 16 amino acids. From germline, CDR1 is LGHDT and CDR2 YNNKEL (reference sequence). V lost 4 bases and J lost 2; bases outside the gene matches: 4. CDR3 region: CASSPQDRAGANVLTF. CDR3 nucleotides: TGTGCCAGCAGCCCTCAGGACAGGGCTGGGGCCAACGTCCTGACTTTC.

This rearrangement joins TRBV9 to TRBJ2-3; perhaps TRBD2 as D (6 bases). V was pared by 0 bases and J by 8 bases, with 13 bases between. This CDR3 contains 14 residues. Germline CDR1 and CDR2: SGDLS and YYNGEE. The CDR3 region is CASSVEGRGGTQYF. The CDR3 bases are TGTGCCAGCAGCGTAGAAGGAAGGGGAGGTACGCAGTATTTT. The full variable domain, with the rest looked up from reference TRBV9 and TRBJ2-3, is DSGVTQTPKHLITATGQRVTLRCSPRSGDLSVYWYQQSLDQGLQFLIQYYNGEERAKGNILERFSAQQFPDLHSELNLSSLELGDSALYFCASSVEGRGGTQYFGPGTRLTVL.

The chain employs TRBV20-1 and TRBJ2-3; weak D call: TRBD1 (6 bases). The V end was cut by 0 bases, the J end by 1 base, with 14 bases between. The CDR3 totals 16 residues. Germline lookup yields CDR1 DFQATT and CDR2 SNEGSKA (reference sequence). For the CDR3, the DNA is TGCAGTGCTAGAGACCCCGCAGGGGTGGGCACAGATACGCAGTATTTT. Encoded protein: CSARDPAGVGTDTQYF.

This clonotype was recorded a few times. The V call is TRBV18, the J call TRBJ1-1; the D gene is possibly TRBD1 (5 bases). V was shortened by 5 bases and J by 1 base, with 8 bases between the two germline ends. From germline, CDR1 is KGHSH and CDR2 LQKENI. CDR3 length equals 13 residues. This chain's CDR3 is CASSSGRNTEAFF. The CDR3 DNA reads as TGTGCCAGCTCATCGGGGCGGAACACTGAAGCTTTCTTT.